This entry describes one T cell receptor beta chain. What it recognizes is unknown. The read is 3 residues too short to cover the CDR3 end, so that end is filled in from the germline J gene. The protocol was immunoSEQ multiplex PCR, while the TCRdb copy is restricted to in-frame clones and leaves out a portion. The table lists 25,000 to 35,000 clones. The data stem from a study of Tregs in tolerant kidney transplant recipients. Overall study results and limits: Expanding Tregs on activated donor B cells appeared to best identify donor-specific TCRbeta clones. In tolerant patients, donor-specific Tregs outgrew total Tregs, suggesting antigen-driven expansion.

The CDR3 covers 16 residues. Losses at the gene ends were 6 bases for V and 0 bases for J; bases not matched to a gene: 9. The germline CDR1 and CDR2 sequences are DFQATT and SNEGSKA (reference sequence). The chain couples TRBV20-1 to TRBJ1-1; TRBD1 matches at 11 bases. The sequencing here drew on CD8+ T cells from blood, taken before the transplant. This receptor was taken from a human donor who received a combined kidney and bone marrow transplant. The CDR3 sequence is CSARDRGRSMNTEAFF. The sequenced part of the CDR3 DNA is TGCAGTGCCCGGGACAGGGGGAGGTCGATGAACACTGAA.